Listed here is a single TCR beta chain. No antigen is known for it. This specimen belongs to a study of cytomegalovirus exposure and HLA in healthy donors. About the study: Tens of millions of unique TCRs from HLA-typed donors made up an early data release. Overall study results and limits: Later analysis identified a missense DCLRE1C variant that was linked to TCR beta V- and J-gene trimming. Association with HLA alleles at 0.05 false discovery rate was found for about 17,000 TCR beta sequences in a later analysis. Sequencing artifact likely explains a cluster of highly shared sequence variants.

Per germline, CDR1 GTSNPN and CDR2 SVGIG (reference sequence). V lost 0 bases, J lost 5 bases, and 13 bases lay in between. The CDR3 has 14 amino acids. The PCR made use of 60 Vbeta and 13 Jbeta primers. Using immunoSEQ multiplex PCR, the repertoire was profiled, and TCRdb retains in-frame clones only, with some absent. The table lists 95,000 to 150,000 clones, approximately 75% of them singletons. The gene calls are TRBV30 and TRBJ2-5, with D perhaps TRBD1 (5 bases). This TCR was sampled from a young man in good health and CMV-seronegative. The sequencing input was PBMCs. For the CDR3, the DNA is TGTGCCTGGAGTGTATTGGGGCCCGAGGAGACCCAGTACTTC. This sequence encodes CAWSVLGPEETQYF. Filled out from reference TRBV30 and TRBJ2-5, the complete variable domain reads SQTIHQWPATLVQPVGSPLSLECTVEGTSNPNLYWYRQAAGRGLQLLFYSVGIGQISSEVPQNLSASRPQDRQFILSSKKLLLSDSGFYLCAWSVLGPEETQYFGPGTRLLVL.